Below, one T cell receptor beta chain is given with its context. V was pared by 4 bases and J by 2 bases, with 16 bases between. The CDR3 spans 15 residues. CDR1 and CDR2 from the germline V gene are SGDLS and YYNGEE. This sample was included in a study of blood T cell repertoires in COVID-19. Study-wide context: Researchers got acute and convalescent COVID-19 samples from the United States, Italy and Spain.

Repertoires were generated with immunoSEQ multiplex PCR, while TCRdb's copy carries only in-frame clones and drops some. The sample comprises about 400,000 clones, just over 85% of which are singletons, and roughly 1.4% rests with the top ten. The rearrangement uses TRBV9 and TRBJ2-7; the D gene is possibly TRBD2 (5 bases). The sample was peripheral blood. This TCR was recovered from a woman aged 25 to 39 with active or convalescent COVID-19. In DNA form, the CDR3 reads TGTGCCAGCAGCATAGGGAGCGGTAATACCTACGAGCAGTACTTC. This encodes CASSIGSGNTYEQYF.